Following are 25 T cell receptor beta chains from one sample sequenced in a study of cytomegalovirus exposure and HLA in healthy donors. PCR used 60 Vbeta primers and 13 Jbeta primers. Measured with immunoSEQ multiplex PCR; TCRdb has only the in-frame clones, and not every one. The sample totals around 200,000 clones. What was sequenced was PBMCs. All receptors come from a woman under 40 in good health and CMV-seropositive.

The chain joins TRBV28 to TRBJ1-6; TRBD1 agrees at 9 bases. Losses at the gene ends were 6 bases for V and 8 bases for J; bases not matched to a gene: 11. The length of the CDR3 is 16 residues. Germline V gene data show CDR1 as MDHEN and CDR2 as SYDVKM. The CDR3 DNA follows: TGTGCCAGCAGCACGGGGACAGGGTCGTATTATTCACCCCTCCACTTT. It codes for CASSTGTGSYYSPLHF.

The chain recombines TRBV5-1 with TRBJ1-2; 8 bases are shared with TRBD1. CDR1 and CDR2 from the germline V gene are SGHRS and YFSETQ. V lost 4 bases to trimming and J lost 6 bases; unmatched junction nucleotides: 5. This CDR3 is built from 13 residues. In DNA form, the CDR3 reads TGCGCCAGCAGCCCCACAGGGGGACATGGCTACACCTTC. This sequence encodes CASSPTGGHGYTF.

The chain recombines TRBV5-1 with TRBJ2-7; TRBD2 matches 8 bases. Germline V gives CDR1 SGHRS, CDR2 YFSETQ. CDR3 length equals 16 residues. Unmatched junction bases numbered 11, after V lost 0 bases and J lost 6 bases. The CDR3 region is CASSLGWLAGEGEQYF. CDR3 nucleotide sequence: TGCGCCAGCAGCTTGGGGTGGCTAGCGGGCGAGGGCGAGCAGTACTTC.

The CDR3 sequence: CASSLGRTIHSEFF. DNA for the CDR3: TGTGCCAGCAGCTTGGGGAGGACCATCCACTCGGAGTTCTTC. The rearrangement links TRBV5-6 to TRBJ2-1, with D possibly matching TRBD2 (5 bases). The CDR3 extends over 14 amino acids. Looked up from germline, CDR1 is SGHDT and CDR2 is YYEEEE. The V gene lost 0 bases and the J gene lost 14 bases, with 18 bases spanning the gap. The full variable domain, completed using reference TRBV5-6 and TRBJ2-1, is DAGVTQSPTHLIKTRGQQVTLRCSPKSGHDTVSWYQQALGQGPQFIFQYYEEEERQRGNFPDRFSGHQFPNYSSELNVNALLLGDSALYLCASSLGRTIHSEFFGPGTRLTVL.

The chain has TRBV5-1 and TRBJ2-2; tentatively, D is TRBD2 (6 bases). The CDR3 covers 16 residues. Trimming removed 0 bases at V and 1 base at J, with 10 bases between. Germline CDR1 reads SGHRS; CDR2 reads YFSETQ. CDR3 sequence: CASSLGGTRNTGELFF. The CDR3 DNA reads as TGCGCCAGCAGCTTGGGCGGGACGCGGAACACCGGGGAGCTGTTTTTT.

This sequence joins TRBV11-2 and TRBJ1-5, with D possibly matching TRBD1 (6 bases). With 5 bases removed from V and 3 bases from J, the gap between germline ends came to 11 bases. This CDR3 spans 14 amino acids. CDR1 SGHAT and CDR2 FQNNGV come from the germline V gene. The CDR3 nucleotides are TGTGCCAGCAGCGACCGGGACAACAATCAGCCCCAGCATTTT. Encoded protein: CASSDRDNNQPQHF.

This chain connects TRBV27 to TRBJ2-7; 9 bases are a match to TRBD1. CDR3 length: 14 residues. Germline CDR1 reads MNHEY; CDR2 reads SMNVEV (reference sequence). V was pared by 8 bases and J by 4 bases, with 9 bases of the junction left unmatched. The CDR3 coding sequence is TGTGCCAGCCGGACCTGGGACAGGGATTACGAGCAGTACTTC. Protein sequence: CASRTWDRDYEQYF.

This chain connects TRBV18 to TRBJ2-5, with a weak D call TRBD1 (5 bases). This CDR3 region has 16 residues. Trimming took off 0 bases at V and 1 base at J, with 12 bases between the two ends. Germline CDR1 KGHSH, CDR2 LQKENI. DNA of the CDR3: TGTGCCAGCTCACCACCGGAAAGGGGCATCCAAGAGACCCAGTACTTC. Translating it yields CASSPPERGIQETQYF.

The V and J genes are TRBV23-1 and TRBJ1-5; D gene ambiguous. TRBV23-1 is an open reading frame, and its role is uncertain. The CDR3 spans 14 residues. V was cut by 7 bases and J by 1 base, with 11 bases left in between. CDR3 amino acids: CASKSRISNQPQHF. The CDR3 DNA is TGCGCCAGCAAGTCGAGGATCAGCAATCAGCCCCAGCATTTT.

The chain uses TRBV10-3 and TRBJ2-3, with D unresolved. The CDR3 has 13 residues. Germline V gives CDR1 ENHRY, CDR2 SYGVKD. The V gene lost 0 bases and the J gene lost 6 bases, with 7 bases spanning the gap. CDR3 nucleotide sequence: TGTGCCATCAGTGAGTCCACTCGGGATACGCAGTATTTT. This translates into CAISESTRDTQYF.

This rearrangement joins TRBV7-9 to TRBJ2-6, with TRBD1 matching over 9 bases. Trimming removed 5 bases from V and 2 bases from J; junction bases left unmatched: 7. CDR3 size: 17 residues. Germline V lookup: CDR1 SEHNR, CDR2 FQNEAQ (reference sequence). The CDR3 nucleotides are TGTGCCAGCAGCCTGGACAGGGGAGGGCCTGGGGCCAACGTCCTGACTTTC. Its protein is CASSLDRGGPGANVLTF.

The V and J genes are TRBV7-2 and TRBJ2-1, with 7 bases fitting TRBD2. CDR3 length equals 18 residues. Germline CDR1 reads SGHTA; CDR2 reads FQGNSA. V shed 5 bases and J 8 bases; nucleotides not matched to a gene: 21. CDR3 protein: CASSHRDFRDYPAYEQFF. CDR3 DNA sequence: TGTGCCAGCAGCCACCGGGACTTTAGGGACTACCCGGCCTATGAGCAGTTCTTC. The full variable domain, rest sourced from reference TRBV7-2 and TRBJ2-1, is GAGVSQSPSNKVTEKGKDVELRCDPISGHTALYWYRQSLGQGLEFLIYFQGNSAPDKSGLPSDRFSAERTGGSVSTLTIQRTQQEDSAVYLCASSHRDFRDYPAYEQFFGPGTRLTVL.

The genes are TRBV6-5 and TRBJ2-5; D unclear. The CDR3 length is 14 residues. Trimming left V 0 bases short and J 11 bases short, with 16 bases between. Germline loops: CDR1 MNHEY, CDR2 SVGAGI. CDR3 nucleotides: TGTGCCAGCAGTTACTCGTTCAGTGTTCCGGAGCAGTACTTC. Its translation is CASSYSFSVPEQYF.

This chain joins TRBV4-1 and TRBJ1-1; 10 nucleotides align to TRBD1. With V trimmed by 4 bases and J by 5 bases, 4 bases remained unmatched. This CDR3 spans 14 amino acids. CDR1 and CDR2 (germline): MGHRA, YSYEKL. For the CDR3, the DNA is TGCGCCAGCAGCCTCGGACAGGGGGAAACTGAAGCTTTCTTT. Translating gives CASSLGQGETEAFF.

Remarks on this clone: The sample carries other DNA sequences with the same CDR3. The chain couples TRBV4-1 to TRBJ2-3; 12 bases are shared with TRBD2. Germline V gene sequence: CDR1 MGHRA, CDR2 YSYEKL. J gave up 4 bases and V 3 bases, and 2 bases lay outside the gene matches. The CDR3 runs to 15 residues. The CDR3: CASSHLAGGPDTQYF. The CDR3, as DNA: TGCGCCAGCAGCCACCTAGCGGGGGGGCCAGATACGCAGTATTTT.

This chain links TRBV19 with TRBJ1-2; D is undetermined. This CDR3 region has 14 residues. Trimming left V 0 bases short and J 5 bases short, with 10 bases between. CDR1 is LNHDA and CDR2 is SQIVND in the germline V gene (reference sequence). Here the CDR3 reads CASSIDLGSYGYTF. The CDR3 DNA sequence: TGTGCCAGTAGTATAGATTTGGGGAGTTATGGCTACACCTTC.

A word on this clone: Other DNA sequences from this sample encode an identical CDR3 as well. The V call is TRBV28, the J call TRBJ2-7; D remains unclear. Germline CDR1 and CDR2: MDHEN and SYDVKM. Trimming pared 4 bases from V and 1 base from J, leaving 5 bases between. The CDR3 spans 12 residues. DNA for the CDR3: TGTGCCAGCAGTTCCTCTTCCTACGAGCAGTACTTC. Translating it yields CASSSSSYEQYF.

The V gene is TRBV30, the J gene TRBJ1-1; 7 bases agree with TRBD1. This CDR3 is built from 15 residues. CDR1 GTSNPN and CDR2 SVGIG come from the germline V gene (reference sequence). Trimming at V came to 2 bases and at J to 5 bases, leaving 11 bases not matched to a gene. The CDR3 sequence: CAWSRQGGGLTEAFF. The CDR3 nucleotides read TGTGCCTGGAGTCGACAGGGAGGAGGCTTGACTGAAGCTTTCTTT.

The V and J genes are TRBV27 and TRBJ1-2, with D unresolved. Trimming pared 2 bases from V and 8 bases from J, leaving 15 bases between. CDR3 length: 14 residues. CDR1 MNHEY and CDR2 SMNVEV come from the germline V gene (reference sequence). Written as DNA, the CDR3 is TGTGCCAGCAGTTTAATTGACACCTCGGGGGGCTACACCTTC. Protein: CASSLIDTSGGYTF.

The chain recombines TRBV6-5 with TRBJ1-5; D uncertain. Germline CDR1 is MNHEY and CDR2 is SVGAGI. The CDR3 loop spans 13 amino acids. Trimming took 0 bases from V and 5 from J, leaving 5 bases between them. The CDR3 DNA reads as TGTGCCAGCAGTTACTCCGGGGATCAGCCCCAGCATTTT. It codes for CASSYSGDQPQHF.

This chain links TRBV2 with TRBJ2-2, with TRBD2 identical over 10 bases. This CDR3 spans 16 amino acids. V shed 5 bases, J shed 0 bases, and the junction held 3 bases outside the gene matches. CDR1 is SNHLY, CDR2 FYNNEI, per germline. CDR3: CASSLSGRANTGELFF. CDR3 coding DNA: TGTGCCAGCAGTCTAAGCGGGAGGGCGAACACCGGGGAGCTGTTTTTT.

J is TRBJ2-1 and V is TRBV15, with TRBD2 matching 14 bases. The germline V gene has CDR1 LNHNV and CDR2 YYDKDF (reference sequence). The CDR3 is made up of 16 amino acids. V lost 0 bases and J lost 6; bases outside the gene matches: 1. The CDR3 DNA reads TGTGCCACCAGCAGAGAGGGACTAGCGGGAGTCAATGAGCAGTTCTTC. Its translation is CATSREGLAGVNEQFF. Supplemented by reference TRBV15 and TRBJ2-1, the full variable domain reads DAMVIQNPRYQVTQFGKPVTLSCSQTLNHNVMYWYQQKSSQAPKLLFHYYDKDFNNEADTPDNFQSRRPNTSFCFLDIRSPGLGDTAMYLCATSREGLAGVNEQFFGPGTRLTVL.

The CDR3 region is CASSELLGANTEAFF. CDR3 DNA sequence: TGTGCCAGCAGTGAACTCCTTGGGGCGAACACTGAAGCTTTCTTT. The chain combines TRBV6-1 with TRBJ1-1; maybe TRBD1 (5 bases). The CDR3 has 15 residues. With 2 bases removed from V and 1 base from J, the gap between germline ends came to 11 bases. From germline, CDR1 is MNHNS and CDR2 SASEGT.

The chain has TRBV27 and TRBJ1-2; D unclear. The CDR3 contains 13 residues. V was trimmed by 3 bases and J by 5 bases, leaving 10 bases between them. Germline loops: CDR1 MNHEY, CDR2 SMNVEV (reference sequence). The DNA for the CDR3 is TGTGCCAGCAGTTTTGGGCTCTCATATGGCTACACCTTC. As protein: CASSFGLSYGYTF.

This chain connects TRBV28 to TRBJ1-2; 9 nucleotides agree with TRBD1. The CDR3 is 18 residues long. V was pared by 10 bases and J by 7 bases, with 25 bases of the junction left unmatched. From germline, CDR1 is MDHEN and CDR2 SYDVKM. This chain's CDR3 is CAILRNRGPRTGVTGYTF. In DNA, the CDR3 is TGTGCCATTTTAAGAAATAGGGGACCCCGGACAGGGGTTACTGGCTACACCTTC.